The clone carrying this TCR beta chain is classed as medium-sized. The CDR3 contains 15 residues. From germline, CDR1 is SGHTA and CDR2 FQGTGA. V gave up 0 bases and J gave up 7 bases, with 13 bases separating them. This specimen comes from a study of blood T cell repertoires in COVID-19. Looking at the study overall: Donors in the United States, Italy and Spain gave samples during acute or convalescent COVID-19. T cells, B-cell-depleted T cells, or PBMCs supplied cDNA or gDNA.

Seattle patients were enrolled while actively infected and followed longitudinally. Clones were sequenced by immunoSEQ multiplex PCR, and TCRdb holds only the in-frame ones, with some missing. The data show 80,000 to 95,000 clones, with about four fifths seen just once and around 5% held by the top ten. The specimen sequenced was peripheral blood. The J gene is TRBJ2-1, the V gene TRBV7-3; D possibly corresponds to TRBD1 (6 bases). The receptor comes from a man older than 75 with COVID-19, enrolled during active disease. DNA of the CDR3: TGTGCCAGCAGCTTAACCGGGACCACAGGGAATGAGCAGTTCTTC. Residues: CASSLTGTTGNEQFF.